The rows below give T cell receptor beta chains drawn from one sample of a study of blood T cell repertoires in COVID-19. Sequencing was performed with immunoSEQ multiplex PCR; in TCRdb, only in-frame clones are kept and a portion is missing. The sample shows some 350,000 clones, around nine tenths of them seen only once. Specimen: peripheral blood. The receptor source for this set is a woman between 70 and 85 years old with COVID-19, enrolled during active disease. CDR3s include the opening cysteine and the closing phenylalanine or tryptophan. A D gene is named only where the DNA matches it firmly. A clone size is listed for some rows: how often the clone was seen (once, few, many), or a class if it is expanded.

16	TRBD1	TRBV9	TRBJ1-2	.	CASSVSGQGVYYGYTF	TGTGCCAGCAGCGTATCTGGACAGGGTGTGTACTATGGCTACACCTTC
15	.	TRBV6-6	TRBJ1-1	.	CASSLGGGMNTEAFF	TGTGCCAGCAGCCTCGGGGGGGGCATGAACACTGAAGCTTTCTTT
13	.	TRBV12-3/TRBV12-4	TRBJ2-5	.	CASSFRGEETQYF	TGTGCCAGCAGTTTTCGGGGTGAGGAGACCCAGTACTTC
16	TRBD1	TRBV7-8	TRBJ2-7	once	CASSLPPGTGAYEQYF	TGTGCCAGCAGCTTACCTCCAGGGACAGGGGCCTACGAGCAGTACTTC
15	.	TRBV3-1/TRBV3-2	TRBJ2-6	.	CASSRRVAGANVLTF	TGTGCCAGCAGCCGCCGGGTGGCTGGGGCCAACGTCCTGACTTTC
15	.	TRBV5-6	TRBJ1-1	once	CASSLGYRANTEAFF	TGTGCCAGCAGCTTGGGGTACAGGGCGAACACTGAAGCTTTCTTT
14	.	TRBV12-5	TRBJ2-3	.	CASGFRDSTDTQYF	TGTGCTAGTGGTTTCCGGGACTCGACAGATACGCAGTATTTT
15	.	TRBV7-3	TRBJ1-1	.	CASSVGSGLANEAFF	TGTGCCAGCAGCGTCGGTTCGGGGTTGGCGAATGAAGCTTTCTTT
18	.	TRBV11-2	TRBJ1-1	.	CASSLAAGTGGTTSEAFF	TGTGCCAGCAGCTTAGCGGCGGGAACCGGGGGAACAACGTCTGAAGCTTTCTTT
16	TRBD1	TRBV2	TRBJ1-1	.	CASSLTRDSLNTEAFF	TGTGCCAGCAGTCTTACCCGGGACAGCCTGAACACTGAAGCTTTCTTT
14	TRBD2	TRBV3-1/TRBV3-2	TRBJ2-5	once	CASSTRGGPETQYF	TGTGCCAGCAGCACTCGGGGGGGCCCCGAGACCCAGTACTTC
15	.	TRBV5-6	TRBJ1-2	.	CASRVEGQSTYGYTF	TGTGCCAGCAGGGTCGAAGGACAGTCGACCTATGGCTACACCTTC
13	.	TRBV19	TRBJ1-3	.	CASTQTSGNTIYF	TGTGCCAGTACACAGACCTCTGGAAACACCATATATTTT
15	.	TRBV7-2	TRBJ2-7	.	CASSLGQGSLGEQYF	TGTGCCAGCAGCTTAGGGCAGGGGTCTCTGGGCGAGCAGTACTTC
17	.	TRBV5-1	TRBJ2-5	.	CASSLGRDPFYQETQYF	TGCGCCAGCAGCTTGGGGCGGGACCCCTTTTACCAAGAGACCCAGTACTTC
18	.	TRBV18	TRBJ1-3	.	CASSPTIPRAYSGNTIYF	TGTGCCAGCTCACCGACGATTCCCAGGGCTTACTCTGGAAACACCATATATTTT
15	.	TRBV19	TRBJ1-5	few	CASSVQGGSNQPQHF	TGTGCCAGTAGTGTACAGGGAGGGAGCAATCAGCCCCAGCATTTT
17	TRBD2	TRBV5-1	TRBJ2-7	.	CASSPGTSGGPGYEQYF	TGCGCCAGCAGCCCCGGGACTAGCGGGGGGCCCGGCTACGAGCAGTACTTC
15	TRBD1	TRBV27	TRBJ1-2	.	CASRPTGGISYGYTF	TGTGCCAGCAGACCCACAGGGGGAATTAGCTATGGCTACACCTTC
15	TRBD1	TRBV6-5	TRBJ1-2	.	CASRPEDREVYGYTF	TGTGCCAGCAGGCCGGAGGACAGGGAGGTCTATGGCTACACCTTC
16	TRBD2	TRBV5-6	TRBJ2-7	.	CASSLASGGGGHEQYF	TGTGCCAGCAGCTTGGCTAGTGGCGGGGGAGGCCACGAGCAGTACTTC
17	TRBD1	TRBV6-6	TRBJ1-5	.	CASSRSRQGPSNQPQHF	TGTGCCAGCAGTCGTTCAAGACAGGGCCCCAGCAATCAGCCCCAGCATTTT
13	.	TRBV5-3	TRBJ1-1	.	CARSRGVNTEAFF	TGTGCCAGAAGCAGGGGTGTGAACACTGAAGCTTTCTTT
15	TRBD2	TRBV9	TRBJ2-1	.	CASSVDGGANNEQFF	TGTGCCAGCAGCGTAGACGGGGGGGCCAACAATGAGCAGTTCTTC
13	.	TRBV12-5	TRBJ1-6	.	CASGLGLNSPLHF	TGTGCTAGTGGCCTTGGGCTTAATTCACCCCTCCACTTT
14	TRBD1	TRBV7-9	TRBJ2-7	.	CASSRQGGIYEQYF	TGTGCCAGCAGCCGACAGGGGGGGATCTACGAGCAGTACTTC
14	.	TRBV7-9	TRBJ1-1	.	CASSSLGGGTEAFF	TGTGCCAGCAGCTCGCTGGGGGGAGGGACTGAAGCTTTCTTT
14	.	TRBV5-1	TRBJ1-1	.	CASRGTLMNTEAFF	TGCGCCAGCAGGGGCACTCTCATGAACACTGAAGCTTTCTTT
17	TRBD1	TRBV14	TRBJ1-1	many	CASSQKGAFLMNTEAFF	TGTGCCAGCAGCCAAAAGGGGGCGTTTTTAATGAACACTGAAGCTTTCTTT
14	TRBD1	TRBV4-1	TRBJ1-5	.	CASWPTGGDQPQHF	TGCGCCAGCTGGCCGACAGGGGGGGATCAGCCCCAGCATTTT
14	.	TRBV18	TRBJ2-3	.	CASATGLSTDTQYF	TGTGCCAGCGCGACAGGCCTGTCCACAGATACGCAGTATTTT
15	TRBD1	TRBV5-6	TRBJ2-1	.	CASSLQGGLYNEQFF	TGTGCCAGCAGCTTACAGGGGGGCCTCTACAATGAGCAGTTCTTC
12	.	TRBV12-3/TRBV12-4	TRBJ1-1	.	CASSLVEGEAFF	TGTGCCAGCAGTTTAGTAGAGGGTGAAGCTTTCTTT
13	.	TRBV4-2	TRBJ2-7	.	CASNRAGTEKQYF	TGTGCCAGCAACAGGGCAGGTACGGAAAAGCAGTACTTC
14	TRBD1	TRBV5-6	TRBJ1-6	.	CASSMTGVNSPLHF	TGTGCCAGCAGCATGACAGGGGTTAATTCACCCCTCCACTTT
13	.	TRBV28	TRBJ1-6	few	CAGGDVTNSPLHF	TGTGCCGGGGGGGATGTCACGAATTCACCCCTCCACTTT
15	TRBD1	TRBV9	TRBJ1-5	.	CASSVSGGGNQPQHF	TGTGCCAGCAGCGTATCAGGGGGCGGCAATCAGCCCCAGCATTTT
15	.	TRBV28	TRBJ1-2	.	CASSPGGLLNYGYTF	TGTGCCAGCAGCCCCGGGGGGCTACTAAACTATGGCTACACCTTC
14	.	TRBV18	TRBJ1-3	.	CASSEQGAGNTIYF	TGTGCCAGCTCCGAACAGGGCGCTGGAAACACCATATATTTT
13	.	TRBV2	TRBJ2-5	.	CASIPPPRETQYF	TGTGCCAGCATTCCTCCCCCCCGGGAGACCCAGTACTTC
13	.	TRBV11-2	TRBJ1-2	.	CASSFRRGDGYTF	TGTGCCAGCAGCTTCCGTAGGGGCGATGGCTACACCTTC
17	.	TRBV5-4	TRBJ1-2	.	CASSLQGGGGPLGGYTF	TGTGCCAGCAGCTTGCAGGGAGGCGGCGGACCTTTGGGTGGCTACACCTTC
16	TRBD1	TRBV5-1	TRBJ1-4	.	CASSYRRTGPDEKLFF	TGCGCCAGCAGCTATCGTCGGACAGGCCCGGATGAAAAACTGTTTTTT
14	TRBD2	TRBV11-3	TRBJ2-2	.	CASSSGLAGGELFF	TGTGCCAGCAGCTCGGGACTAGCTGGCGGGGAGCTGTTTTTT
13	TRBD2	TRBV27	TRBJ2-7	once	CASKSSGVNEQYF	TGTGCCAGCAAATCCAGCGGGGTGAACGAGCAGTACTTC
14	TRBD1	TRBV7-9	TRBJ1-2	.	CASSAGGSDYGYTF	TGTGCCAGCAGCGCAGGGGGAAGTGACTATGGCTACACCTTC
16	TRBD1	TRBV7-3	TRBJ2-5	.	CASSLSGTGTGETQYF	TGTGCCAGCAGCTTAAGTGGGACAGGGACGGGGGAGACCCAGTACTTC
17	.	TRBV27	TRBJ1-6	.	CASSLNAVAGVYSPLHF	TGTGCCAGCAGTTTGAACGCGGTTGCAGGGGTTTACTCACCCCTCCACTTT
13	.	TRBV5-1	TRBJ2-5	once	CASSADRDETQYF	TGCGCCAGCAGCGCGGACAGAGATGAGACCCAGTACTTC